This TCR beta chain was captured by sequencing in a study of shared clonotypes between healthy human individuals. In germline, CDR1 is SEHNR, CDR2 FQNEAQ (reference sequence). The CDR3 is 12 amino acids. The V end was cut by 4 bases, the J end by 7 bases, with 11 bases between. Methods used by the authors: ImmunoSEQ yielded junction-only sequences lacking quality scores, so filtering differed. TCRdb's table, derived via immunoSEQ multiplex PCR, lists solely in-frame clones and lacks some. That table gives V, J and clone size, and the DNA gave D and trimming. The sample consists of about 1.1 million clones, around 82% of them appearing once.

The chain links TRBV7-9 to TRBJ2-7; the D gene is possibly TRBD2 (5 bases). The sample taken for sequencing was memory CD4+ T cells from PBMCs. Sample subset: CD45RA-negative fraction. The TCR originated in a man between 18 and 29 years old in good health. Some clones in this sample may be carry-over from other donors' samples. CDR3 in amino acids: CASSSRGGEQYF. The CDR3 nucleotides read TGTGCCAGCAGCTCCAGAGGCGGGGAGCAGTACTTC.